These 3 T cell receptor beta chains were sequenced from one sample in a study of technical replicates of blood from a few donors. Some clones are missing from TCRdb's copy, which holds only in-frame ones; the method was immunoSEQ multiplex PCR. The table shows tens of thousands of clones, with nearly 98% occurring only once. Input material: T cells isolated from PBMCs. The receptors were sampled from a human donor in good health.

CDR3 sequence: CGSASGNALGELFF. The DNA for the CDR3 is TGTGGATCCGCCTCAGGGAACGCGTTAGGGGAGCTGTTTTTT. The chain carries TRBV25-1 and TRBJ2-2; D possibly corresponds to TRBD1 (5 bases). CDR1 is MGHDK and CDR2 is SYGVNS in the germline V gene. The CDR3 consists of 14 residues.

The J gene is TRBJ1-1, the V gene TRBV5-1; D not certain. Germline loops: CDR1 SGHRS, CDR2 YFSETQ. This CDR3 is 15 amino acids long. Trimming pared 0 bases from V and 4 bases from J, leaving 13 bases between. In DNA, the CDR3 is TGCGCCAGCAGCTTGGACGACGGATGGAGCACTGAAGCTTTCTTT. Its protein product is CASSLDDGWSTEAFF.

For the CDR3, the DNA is TGTGCCAGCTCCAGCGGGGGAAACACCGGGGAGCTGTTTTTT. It codes for CASSSGGNTGELFF. V usage is TRBV4-2 and J usage is TRBJ2-2, with 8 bases matching TRBD2. Germline-derived CDR1 and CDR2 are LGHNA and YNFKEQ. V shed 8 bases, J shed 2 bases, and the junction held 4 bases outside the gene matches. The CDR3 is 14 amino acids.